The clone carrying this TCR beta chain is labeled as medium-sized. Germline values: CDR1 MNHEY, CDR2 SMNVEV (reference sequence). There are 15 residues in the CDR3. V dropped 4 bases and J dropped 2; count of bases not matched to a gene: 8. This entry comes from a study of prognosis after radiotherapy for stage I lung cancer. Looking at the study overall: Concurrent therapy with stereotactic body radiotherapy was given to no patient.

Genomic DNA provided the template from which TCR beta CDR3 was amplified by two-round multiplex PCR. Primers were specific to each TRBV and TRBJ gene in first-round PCR. One entry per CDR3 protein, called by TCRdb with MiXCR from the multiplex PCR reads. Altogether around 15,000 distinct CDR3 sequences are present, roughly 45% being singletons, with the ten largest covering 44%. The rearrangement links TRBV27 to TRBJ2-7, with 7 bases fitting TRBD2. This specimen was PBMCs, taken before or after stereotactic body radiation therapy (not recorded which). The receptor's source is a donor over 45 with non-small cell lung cancer. CDR3 nucleotides: TGTGCCAGCAGTTCCCTCAGCGGGAAGCCCTACGAGCAGTACTTC. Translated, it gives CASSSLSGKPYEQYF.